Listed below are T cell receptor beta chains from one sample, sequenced in a study of T cell responses to AZD1222 COVID-19 vaccine. Libraries were prepared by immunoSEQ multiplex PCR; TCRdb keeps only in-frame clonotypes and omits some of them. The sample lists about 150,000 clones, around 94% occurring once. Sequenced here: peripheral blood, sampled on day 0 of AZD1222 vaccination. The receptors here all came from an adult in good health. Both conserved end residues are part of each CDR3. The D gene is left open where the match is weak. The size of a clone is reported for some rows only, either as once, few or many, or as a class for expanded clones.

>-|-|TRBV5-1|TRBJ1-1
CASSPVTANTEAFF
TGCGCCAGCAGCCCAGTAACAGCGAACACTGAAGCTTTCTTT
>-|-|TRBV7-8|TRBJ1-2
CASSLVEMVRRTNYGYTF
TGTGCCAGCAGCTTAGTGGAGATGGTCAGAAGAACGAACTATGGCTACACCTTC
>-|-|TRBV5-5|TRBJ1-2
CASSFPQAGGVGGYTF
TGTGCCAGCAGCTTCCCTCAGGCGGGAGGGGTCGGAGGCTACACCTTC
>-|-|TRBV21-1|TRBJ1-6
CASSNRASLNSPLHF
TGTGCCAGCAGCAATCGGGCCTCTTTAAATTCACCCCTCCACTTT
>TRBD2|-|TRBV19|TRBJ2-1
CASSFGLANYNEQFF
TGTGCCAGTAGTTTCGGACTAGCTAATTACAATGAGCAGTTCTTC
>TRBD1|-|TRBV6-5|TRBJ1-4
CASRTGTGLEKLFF
TGTGCCAGCAGGACCGGGACAGGACTTGAAAAACTGTTTTTT
>-|-|TRBV5-1|TRBJ1-6
CASSYRGQNSYNSPLHF
TGCGCCAGCAGCTACCGGGGCCAAAACTCCTATAATTCACCCCTCCACTTT
>TRBD1|-|TRBV5-1|TRBJ1-2
CASSRTGSTHTF
TGCGCCAGCAGCCGGACAGGGAGTACTCACACCTTC
>-|once|TRBV4-1|TRBJ2-3
CASSQEARGTDTQYF
TGCGCCAGCAGCCAAGAAGCGCGGGGCACAGATACGCAGTATTTT
>-|once|TRBV19|TRBJ1-1
CASSLSENTEAFF
TGTGCCAGTAGTCTGTCGGAGAACACTGAAGCTTTCTTT
>TRBD1|-|TRBV4-1|TRBJ2-5
CASSQVPRQGELPWTQYF
TGCGCCAGCAGCCAAGTCCCCAGACAGGGGGAGCTTCCTTGGACCCAGTACTTC
>-|-|TRBV6-6|TRBJ2-5
CASSYRGETQYF
TGTGCCAGCAGTTACAGGGGAGAGACCCAGTACTTC
>-|-|TRBV15|TRBJ2-5
CATSRPRGEEETQYF
TGTGCCACCAGCAGACCACGTGGGGAGGAGGAGACCCAGTACTTC
>TRBD2|-|TRBV5-1|TRBJ2-1
CASSLAWGGTYNEQFF
TGCGCCAGCAGCTTGGCCTGGGGGGGTACCTACAATGAGCAGTTCTTC
>TRBD2|-|TRBV4-1|TRBJ2-5
CASRLTGTSGGPGGETQYF
TGCGCCAGCAGATTAACCGGGACTAGCGGGGGGCCCGGTGGAGAGACCCAGTACTTC
>TRBD1|-|TRBV7-8|TRBJ2-1
CASSLKQGDEQFF
TGTGCCAGCAGCCTGAAGCAGGGGGATGAGCAGTTCTTC
>-|-|TRBV4-1|TRBJ2-5
CASSQDGRRPQETQYF
TGCGCCAGCAGCCAAGATGGCAGGCGCCCCCAAGAGACCCAGTACTTC
>-|-|TRBV7-9|TRBJ1-2
CASSLVNGDYGYTF
TGTGCCAGCAGCTTAGTTAACGGGGACTATGGCTACACCTTC
>-|-|TRBV19|TRBJ1-1
CASSIGHTEAFF
TGTGCCAGTAGTATAGGACACACTGAAGCTTTCTTT
>TRBD1|-|TRBV5-1|TRBJ2-5
CASSRTFDRGETQYF
TGCGCCAGCAGCAGAACTTTTGACAGGGGAGAGACCCAGTACTTC
>TRBD1|-|TRBV5-1|TRBJ2-1
CASSLQVRTGAGEQFF
TGCGCCAGCAGCTTGCAGGTTCGGACAGGGGCCGGTGAGCAGTTCTTC
>-|once|TRBV7-9|TRBJ1-2
CASSSWVGGYTF
TGTGCCAGCAGCTCCTGGGTCGGAGGCTACACCTTC
>-|-|TRBV29-1|TRBJ1-2
CSVEEGARNYGYTF
TGCAGCGTTGAAGAGGGGGCGAGGAACTATGGCTACACCTTC
>-|-|TRBV5-4|TRBJ1-6
CASSIGYGNSPLHF
TGTGCCAGCAGCATCGGGTACGGTAATTCACCCCTCCACTTT
>TRBD1|-|TRBV30|TRBJ1-3
CACQGTGRAGNTIYF
TGTGCCTGCCAGGGGACAGGCCGTGCAGGAAACACCATATATTTT
>-|-|TRBV27|TRBJ2-1
CASSLEGLAYNEQFF
TGTGCCAGCAGTTTAGAGGGATTGGCCTACAATGAGCAGTTCTTC
>-|-|TRBV6-2/TRBV6-3|TRBJ1-2
CASSKGFTNYGYTF
TGTGCCAGCAGCAAGGGGTTTACAAACTATGGCTACACCTTC
>-|once|TRBV2|TRBJ1-1
CASKGLGNTEAFF
TGTGCCAGCAAAGGTCTGGGAAACACTGAAGCTTTCTTT
>-|-|TRBV7-9|TRBJ1-2
CASSSTRQDLNYGYTF
TGTGCCAGCAGCTCCACCCGACAGGACCTTAACTATGGCTACACCTTC
>TRBD1|once|TRBV5-1|TRBJ1-3
CASSSRPQTGVSSGNTIYF
TGCGCCAGCAGCTCCCGACCCCAGACAGGGGTAAGCTCTGGAAACACCATATATTTT
>-|-|TRBV19|TRBJ2-1
CASTNLNEQFF
TGTGCCAGTACAAACCTCAATGAGCAGTTCTTC
>-|-|TRBV5-4|TRBJ2-3
CASSTHTVTDTQYF
TGTGCCAGCAGCACACACACAGTGACAGATACGCAGTATTTT
>-|-|TRBV7-9|TRBJ1-1
CASSPSALNTEAFF
TGTGCCAGCAGCCCCTCGGCCCTGAACACTGAAGCTTTCTTT
>TRBD1|-|TRBV27|TRBJ1-5
CASRPDYRGGNQPQHF
TGTGCCAGCAGGCCAGACTACAGGGGAGGCAATCAGCCCCAGCATTTT
>-|-|TRBV3-1/TRBV3-2|TRBJ2-1
CASSQYGGRYNEQFF
TGTGCCAGCAGCCAATACGGGGGGCGCTACAATGAGCAGTTCTTC
>-|-|TRBV5-8|TRBJ1-6
CASSLRQRLNSPLHF
TGTGCCAGCAGCCTTCGACAGCGTCTTAATTCACCCCTCCACTTT
>-|-|TRBV18|TRBJ2-5
CASSPGSQETQYF
TGTGCCAGCTCACCCGGGTCCCAAGAGACCCAGTACTTC
>-|-|TRBV28|TRBJ2-3
CASSRDTDTQYF
TGTGCCAGCAGTCGGGACACAGATACGCAGTATTTT
>TRBD2|once|TRBV9|TRBJ2-1
CASSVDGAGTIEQFF
TGTGCCAGCAGCGTAGATGGAGCTGGGACTATTGAGCAGTTCTTC
>-|-|TRBV29-1|TRBJ1-3
CSVVGGTGNTIYF
TGCAGCGTTGTGGGGGGAACTGGAAACACCATATATTTT
>TRBD1|-|TRBV7-9|TRBJ2-5
CASSPGTGRETQYF
TGTGCCAGCAGCCCGGGGACAGGGAGGGAGACCCAGTACTTC
>-|-|TRBV1|TRBJ2-3
CTSSRGPSGAQLDTQYF
TGCACCAGCAGCCGCGGGCCTAGCGGGGCACAGTTGGATACGCAGTATTTT
>-|few|TRBV18|TRBJ1-2
CASSPDDSRYGYTF
TGTGCCAGCTCACCCGATGACAGCCGCTATGGCTACACCTTC
>-|-|TRBV5-1|TRBJ1-1
CASSWGSGFGTEAFF
TGCGCCAGCAGTTGGGGGAGCGGGTTCGGCACTGAAGCTTTCTTT
>-|-|TRBV4-2|TRBJ2-3
CASSQVHADTQYF
TGTGCCAGCAGCCAAGTTCACGCAGATACGCAGTATTTT
>-|-|TRBV3-1/TRBV3-2|TRBJ1-1
CASSPLSRLGTEAFF
TGTGCCAGCAGCCCCCTTAGTCGATTGGGGACTGAAGCTTTCTTT
>-|-|TRBV4-3|TRBJ2-3
CASSQGQPPLDTQYF
TGCGCCAGCAGCCAAGGTCAGCCCCCACTAGATACGCAGTATTTT
>-|-|TRBV28|TRBJ1-1
CASTQGGAATEAFF
TGTGCCAGCACTCAAGGGGGGGCCGCCACTGAAGCTTTCTTT
>-|-|TRBV6-5|TRBJ1-2
CASRKLSGGEHGYTF
TGTGCCAGCAGGAAGTTGTCGGGGGGGGAACATGGCTACACCTTC
>-|-|TRBV6-4|TRBJ2-3
CASSDVAGASDTQYF
TGTGCCAGCAGTGACGTTGCTGGGGCATCCGATACGCAGTATTTT
>-|-|TRBV9|TRBJ2-1
CASSVGALAGQFF
TGTGCCAGCAGCGTGGGAGCACTAGCCGGGCAGTTCTTC
>-|-|TRBV12-3/TRBV12-4|TRBJ1-2
CASSARGVEAF
TGTGCCAGCAGCGCACGGGGCGTTGAGGCCTTC
>TRBD1|-|TRBV5-1|TRBJ1-5
CASSVPTGVSQPQHF
TGCGCCAGCAGCGTACCTACAGGGGTGTCTCAGCCCCAGCATTTT
>TRBD1|-|TRBV5-1|TRBJ1-4
CASSSQGATNEKLFF
TGCGCCAGCAGCTCGCAGGGGGCAACTAATGAAAAACTGTTTTTT
>TRBD1|-|TRBV19|TRBJ1-2
CASNLGTGVIGYTF
TGTGCCAGTAACCTGGGGACAGGGGTTATTGGCTACACCTTC